The following is a TCR beta chain sequence with its context. The CDR3 is made up of 15 amino acids. The trim removed 2 bases at V and 3 bases at J, leaving 10 bases unmatched. CDR1 is DFQATT and CDR2 is SNEGSKA in the germline V gene (reference sequence). Genomic DNA provided the template from which TCR beta VDJ and CDR3 profiles were obtained. TCRdb analysed the reads with MiXCR anew, one entry per CDR3 protein. This table holds around 430,000 distinct CDR3 sequences, less than 35% found once. The sequenced patients had an expansion of CD8+CD57+ cells seen by flow cytometry. Everyone among the patients had severe acquired aplastic anemia. Patients were untreated when blood was sampled. This record comes from a study of CD8+CD57+ T cells in acquired aplastic anemia.

This clonotype was sampled from a human donor with aplastic anemia. The sequenced sample was sorted CD4+, CD8+, or CD8+CD57+ T cells (not recorded which) from PBMCs. The chain carries TRBV20-1 and TRBJ2-7; 7 bases line up with TRBD2. CDR3 amino acids: CSARTGTKLNYEQYF. CDR3 DNA: TGCAGTGCTAGAACCGGGACTAAATTAAACTACGAGCAGTACTTC.